A single sample is the source of the 16 T cell receptor beta chains below, sequenced in a study of blood T cell repertoires in COVID-19. Assay: immunoSEQ multiplex PCR; the TCRdb copy retains only in-frame clones and omits some. The sample comprises under 300,000 clones, roughly 84% of which are singletons, and about 1.5% rests with the top ten. Sequenced material: peripheral blood. Receptors were obtained from a woman aged 40 to 49 who had recovered from COVID-19.

The rearrangement links TRBV9 to TRBJ1-3; possibly TRBD1 for D (6 bases). The V and J ends lost 3 bases and 3 bases respectively, with 22 bases between them. This CDR3 has 18 residues. In germline, CDR1 is SGDLS, CDR2 YYNGEE. The CDR3 DNA sequence: TGTGCCAGCAGCGCGTGGACCCTCACAGGGAGCGGTGGAAACACCATATATTTT. Translating it yields CASSAWTLTGSGGNTIYF.

The chain has TRBV5-6 and TRBJ1-2; 7 bases fit TRBD1. Germline CDR1 is SGHDT and CDR2 is YYEEEE. The V and J ends lost 0 bases and 6 bases, in that order; junction bases with no gene match: 2. The CDR3 spans 13 residues. This chain's CDR3 is CASSLAGGHGYTF. The CDR3 DNA reads as TGTGCCAGCAGCTTGGCAGGGGGTCATGGCTACACCTTC. Filled out from reference TRBV5-6 and TRBJ1-2, the complete variable domain reads DAGVTQSPTHLIKTRGQQVTLRCSPKSGHDTVSWYQQALGQGPQFIFQYYEEEERQRGNFPDRFSGHQFPNYSSELNVNALLLGDSALYLCASSLAGGHGYTFGSGTRLTVV.

The gene calls are TRBV6-5 and TRBJ2-5; TRBD2 aligns across 12 bases. The CDR3 totals 14 residues. J lost 5 bases, V lost 7 bases, and 5 bases had no gene match. In germline, CDR1 is MNHEY, CDR2 SVGAGI. This CDR3 is CASTSGGVRETQYF. The CDR3 nucleotides are TGTGCCAGCACTAGCGGGGGGGTGCGGGAGACCCAGTACTTC.

The genes are TRBV6-5 and TRBJ1-2; 10 bases are a match to TRBD1. CDR1 is MNHEY and CDR2 is SVGAGI in the germline V gene. CDR3 size: 15 residues. Germline trimming cut 6 bases from V and 6 bases from J; bases unmatched to any gene: 10. The chain's CDR3 is CASRSVSGQGNGYTF. The CDR3, as DNA: TGTGCCAGCAGATCAGTTTCGGGACAGGGGAATGGCTACACCTTC.

This clone was found a few times. J is TRBJ1-5 and V is TRBV28; the match to TRBD1 covers 8 bases. The V segment lost 7 bases and the J segment 2 bases; nucleotides outside the gene matches: 4. The CDR3 sequence is 14 residues long. Per the germline V gene, CDR1 is MDHEN and CDR2 is SYDVKM. CDR3 sequence: CASTDRGRNQPQHF. As DNA, the CDR3 is TGTGCCAGCACCGACAGGGGTCGCAATCAGCCCCAGCATTTT.

The chain recombines TRBV4-2 with TRBJ1-4; 8 positions match TRBD1. The germline V gene encodes CDR1 LGHNA and CDR2 YNFKEQ. The CDR3 loop spans 16 amino acids. The trim removed 1 base at V and 6 bases at J, leaving 7 bases unmatched. CDR3 loop: CASSQGTAGGDEKLFF. CDR3 DNA: TGTGCCAGCAGCCAAGGAACAGCAGGGGGCGATGAAAAACTGTTTTTT.

The chain is built from TRBV5-1 and TRBJ2-3; TRBD2 matches at 10 bases. After removal of 4 bases from V and 3 bases from J, the junction contained 11 bases not matched to a gene. The germline gives CDR1 SGHRS, CDR2 YFSETQ. This CDR3 has 17 amino acids. For the CDR3, the DNA is TGCGCCAGCAGCCCCCGGAGTAGCGGGGGGCCTACAGATACGCAGTATTTT. It codes for CASSPRSSGGPTDTQYF.

The V gene is TRBV2, the J gene TRBJ2-2, with D perhaps matching TRBD2 (5 bases). The CDR3 runs to 14 residues. The germline V gene has CDR1 SNHLY and CDR2 FYNNEI. V lost 8 bases and J lost 2, with 12 bases in between. The chain's CDR3 is CASLGVPNTGELFF. The CDR3 DNA reads TGTGCCAGCCTGGGAGTGCCAAACACCGGGGAGCTGTTTTTT. Complete variable domain (other parts from reference TRBV2 and TRBJ2-2): EPEVTQTPSHQVTQMGQEVILRCVPISNHLYFYWYRQILGQKVEFLVSFYNNEISEKSEIFDDQFSVERPDGSNFTLKIRSTKLEDSAMYFCASLGVPNTGELFFGEGSRLTVL.

The V call is TRBV2, the J call TRBJ1-4, with D perhaps TRBD1 (6 bases). The CDR3 contains 15 residues. Trimming stripped 5 bases from V and 6 bases from J, with 16 bases between. Germline CDR1 SNHLY, CDR2 FYNNEI. CDR3 coding DNA: TGTGCCAGCAGTCCAACAACAGGGAACGATGAAAAACTGTTTTTT. Its protein is CASSPTTGNDEKLFF.

This clone was found a few times. The V gene is TRBV2, the J gene TRBJ1-2; unclear D gene. The V end was cut by 6 bases, the J end by 2 bases, with 16 bases between. The CDR3 spans 15 residues. The V gene's germline CDR1 is SNHLY and CDR2 FYNNEI. CDR3 sequence (DNA): TGTGCCAGCAGGATGGTCGCGAGGGAGAACTATGGCTACACCTTC. Translating it yields CASRMVARENYGYTF.

This rearrangement joins TRBV28 to TRBJ2-7; TRBD1 might be the D (5 bases). V was shortened by 2 bases and J by 12 bases, with 23 bases between the two germline ends. This CDR3 comprises 15 residues. Per germline, CDR1 MDHEN and CDR2 SYDVKM. As DNA, the CDR3 is TGTGCCAGCAGTTTAGTAGAGTATCCCCAGGGCTCTCTGTACTTC. This translates into CASSLVEYPQGSLYF.

The V call is TRBV28, the J call TRBJ1-5; D gene unclear. V dropped 7 bases and J dropped 0 bases, with 10 bases sitting between them. Per the germline V gene, CDR1 is MDHEN and CDR2 is SYDVKM. This CDR3 is 14 amino acids long. This CDR3 is CASTAPLSNQPQHF. CDR3 sequence (DNA): TGTGCCAGCACCGCCCCACTTAGCAATCAGCCCCAGCATTTT.

The chain recombines TRBV5-4 with TRBJ2-1; maybe TRBD1 (6 bases). V was clipped by 4 bases and J by 8 bases, with 13 bases between them. The CDR3 consists of 13 residues. CDR1 is SGHNT, CDR2 YYREEE, per germline (reference sequence). The CDR3 DNA sequence: TGTGCCAGCAGCGGATGGACAGTCGATGAGCAGTTCTTC. Translating it yields CASSGWTVDEQFF.

The chain carries TRBV30 and TRBJ1-6; tentatively, D is TRBD1 (5 bases). Germline V gene lookup returns CDR1 GTSNPN and CDR2 SVGIG (reference sequence). CDR3 length equals 14 residues. V was clipped by 3 bases and J by 7 bases, with 13 bases between them. CDR3 residues: CAWRDISLNSPLHF. The CDR3, as DNA: TGTGCCTGGAGGGACATCTCGCTGAATTCACCCCTCCACTTT.

The genes are TRBV11-3 and TRBJ2-1, with TRBD2 matching 9 bases. The junction had 10 bases not matched to a gene; V was cut back by 5 bases and J by 2 bases. The CDR3 totals 17 residues. Germline V gene sequence: CDR1 SGHNT, CDR2 YENEEA. The CDR3 region is CASSALFSGRAYNEQFF. The DNA of the CDR3 is TGTGCCAGCAGCGCCCTTTTTAGCGGGAGAGCCTACAATGAGCAGTTCTTC.

V usage is TRBV9 and J usage is TRBJ2-5; 11 nucleotides match TRBD2. Per germline, CDR1 SGDLS and CDR2 YYNGEE. The J segment lost 3 bases and the V segment lost 6 bases, leaving 4 bases of the junction unmatched. This CDR3 is built from 14 residues. The CDR3 DNA reads TGTGCCAGCACCCTAGCGGGGGGCGAAGAGACCCAGTACTTC. This gives the protein CASTLAGGEETQYF.